One and the same sample provided the 27 T cell receptor beta chains below, sequenced in a study of blood T cell repertoires in COVID-19. Generated by immunoSEQ multiplex PCR, the TCRdb table keeps only in-frame clones and is missing some. The table records 200,000 to 250,000 clones, about 85% of them present only once. Sequencing input: peripheral blood. The receptors were gathered from a woman between 18 and 29 years old who had recovered from COVID-19.

This chain joins TRBV7-9 and TRBJ2-2; 7 nucleotides match TRBD1. The CDR3 is made up of 15 amino acids. With 4 bases clipped from V and 2 bases from J, the junction kept 4 bases outside the gene matches. Germline CDR1 and CDR2: SEHNR and FQNEAQ (reference sequence). The CDR3, as DNA: TGTGCCAGCAGCTCGGGACAGTCAAACACCGGGGAGCTGTTTTTT. Translation: CASSSGQSNTGELFF.

The chain combines TRBV5-5 with TRBJ2-3; 8 positions agree with TRBD2. The V gene end was trimmed by 2 bases and the J gene end by 2 bases; junction bases not matched to a gene: 4. The length of the CDR3 is 15 residues. Germline CDR1 is SGHKS and CDR2 is YYEKEE (reference sequence). CDR3 sequence reads: CASSFRGRNTDTQYF. The DNA of the CDR3 is TGTGCCAGCAGCTTCCGCGGGAGGAACACAGATACGCAGTATTTT.

The CDR3 bases are TGTGCCAGCAGCTCTACAGGGGATGGCTACACCTTC. It is translated as CASSSTGDGYTF. The V call is TRBV11-1, the J call TRBJ1-2; 7 bases are shared with TRBD1. CDR3 length equals 12 residues. Germline loops: CDR1 SGHAT, CDR2 FQDESV (reference sequence). The V gene end was trimmed by 4 bases and the J gene end by 6 bases; junction bases not matched to a gene: 2.

The chain has TRBV2 and TRBJ2-1; 8 bases are shared with TRBD2. With V trimmed by 5 bases and J by 1 base, 1 base remained unmatched. CDR3 length equals 14 residues. Per the germline V gene, CDR1 is SNHLY and CDR2 is FYNNEI. CDR3 in amino acids: CASSIAGSYNEQFF. The CDR3 DNA reads as TGTGCCAGCAGTATAGCGGGGTCCTACAATGAGCAGTTCTTC.

The chain is built from TRBV5-6 and TRBJ1-4, with D unresolved. CDR1 is SGHDT and CDR2 is YYEEEE in the germline V gene. This CDR3 comprises 14 residues. The V end lost 0 bases, the J end lost 4 bases, and 7 bases lay between the germline ends. The CDR3 loop reads CASSLGQINEKLFF. The CDR3 DNA is TGTGCCAGCAGCTTGGGGCAGATTAATGAAAAACTGTTTTTT.

This clone came up once. V gene TRBV5-5 combines with J gene TRBJ1-5; 9 bases map to TRBD1. The CDR3 has 15 residues. With V trimmed by 4 bases and J by 4 bases, 6 bases remained unmatched. Germline CDR1 reads SGHKS; CDR2 reads YYEKEE (reference sequence). DNA for the CDR3: TGTGCCAGCAGCAAGAAGGGGACAGGGAATCAGCCCCAGCATTTT. Translated: CASSKKGTGNQPQHF.

The chain carries TRBV7-3 and TRBJ2-1, with 9 bases aligning to TRBD2. The V gene end was trimmed by 0 bases and the J gene end by 4 bases; junction bases not matched to a gene: 4. The germline V gene encodes CDR1 SGHTA and CDR2 FQGTGA. The CDR3 runs 16 residues. CDR3 protein: CASSLTSLAGYNEQFF. In nucleotides, the CDR3 is TGTGCCAGCAGCTTAACGTCCCTAGCGGGATACAATGAGCAGTTCTTC.

The V call is TRBV5-1, the J call TRBJ1-2; 10 bases line up with TRBD1. The V gene's germline CDR1 is SGHRS and CDR2 YFSETQ. This CDR3 is built from 14 residues. V dropped 5 bases and J dropped 6; count of bases not matched to a gene: 7. The CDR3 region is CASRFTGTGDGYTF. The CDR3 coding sequence is TGCGCCAGCAGATTCACCGGGACAGGGGATGGCTACACCTTC. Supplemented by reference TRBV5-1 and TRBJ1-2, the full variable domain reads KAGVTQTPRYLIKTRGQQVTLSCSPISGHRSVSWYQQTPGQGLQFLFEYFSETQRNKGNFPGRFSGRQFSNSRSEMNVSTLELGDSALYLCASRFTGTGDGYTFGSGTRLTVV.

The chain employs TRBV14 and TRBJ2-4; possible D gene TRBD2, 6 bases. This CDR3 has 15 amino acids. Trimming took 1 base from V and 6 from J, leaving 13 bases between them. CDR1 is SGHDN, CDR2 FVKESK, per germline. The CDR3 region is CASSQGGSGSNIQYF. DNA of the CDR3: TGTGCCAGCAGCCAAGGCGGTAGCGGATCAAACATTCAGTACTTC. Using reference TRBV14 and TRBJ2-4 for the parts outside the CDR3, the full variable domain is EAGVTQFPSHSVIEKGQTVTLRCDPISGHDNLYWYRRVMGKEIKFLLHFVKESKQDESGMPNNRFLAERTGGTYSTLKVQPAELEDSGVYFCASSQGGSGSNIQYFGAGTRLSVL.

V is TRBV1 and J is TRBJ2-6; the table calls TRBD2, which could not be checked here. TRBV1 is annotated as a pseudogene. CDR3 length: 16 residues. For the CDR3, the DNA is TGCACCAGCAGCCAGGAAGGAGGGTCTGGGGCCAACGTCCTGACTTTC. As protein: CTSSQEGGSGANVLTF.

The chain has TRBV13 and TRBJ1-1; perhaps TRBD1 as D (5 bases). This CDR3 contains 13 residues. Germline assignment: CDR1 PRHDT and CDR2 FYEKMQ (reference sequence). V dropped 0 bases and J dropped 11 bases, with 13 bases sitting between them. The chain's CDR3 is CASSLGQTDGAFF. CDR3 nucleotide sequence: TGTGCCAGCAGCTTAGGACAGACAGATGGGGCTTTCTTT.

This chain links TRBV25-1 with TRBJ1-2, with TRBD1 matching 9 bases. CDR1 is MGHDK, CDR2 SYGVNS, per germline. The V segment lost 1 base and the J segment 8 bases; nucleotides outside the gene matches: 14. The CDR3 is 17 residues long. The CDR3 loop is CASSELRGTGSFNGYTF. CDR3 in DNA: TGTGCCAGCAGTGAATTGAGGGGGACAGGGTCCTTCAACGGCTACACCTTC.

V gene TRBV9 combines with J gene TRBJ2-1; no reliable D call. Trimming pared 3 bases from V and 1 base from J, leaving 5 bases between. CDR3 length: 13 amino acids. The germline V gene encodes CDR1 SGDLS and CDR2 YYNGEE. The CDR3: CASSDPSYNEQFF. The DNA for the CDR3 is TGTGCCAGCAGCGATCCTTCCTACAATGAGCAGTTCTTC.

The V call is TRBV25-1, the J call TRBJ2-2, with D tentatively TRBD1 (6 bases). Trimming removed 3 bases at V and 0 bases at J, with 11 bases between. This CDR3 contains 16 residues. Germline CDR1 is MGHDK and CDR2 is SYGVNS. CDR3 coding DNA: TGTGCCAGCAGTGATTCGTGGACAGCGAACACCGGGGAGCTGTTTTTT. This translates into CASSDSWTANTGELFF.

V usage is TRBV29-1 and J usage is TRBJ2-7, with TRBD2 matching 7 bases. CDR3 length equals 11 residues. Trimming cost V 3 bases and J 6 bases; bases outside gene matches: 2. Germline-derived CDR1 and CDR2 are SQVTM and ANQGSEA. The DNA of the CDR3 is TGCAGCGTTGAGCGGGGGACCGAGCAGTACTTC. It codes for CSVERGTEQYF.

The chain links TRBV9 to TRBJ1-1, with D uncertain. The CDR3 runs 16 residues. Germline V gene data show CDR1 as SGDLS and CDR2 as YYNGEE. Trimming pared 4 bases from V and 5 bases from J, leaving 21 bases between. The CDR3 sequence is CASSPRQDRGRTEAFF. CDR3 in DNA: TGTGCCAGCAGCCCCCGTCAGGATCGAGGGAGGACTGAAGCTTTCTTT.

The V and J genes are TRBV19 and TRBJ1-5, with TRBD1 matching 9 bases. The V and J ends lost 7 bases and 4 bases, in that order; junction bases with no gene match: 8. The CDR3 is 15 residues long. CDR1 is LNHDA and CDR2 is SQIVND in the germline V gene (reference sequence). The CDR3 spells CASTNLQGANQPQHF. The CDR3 region has the DNA TGTGCCAGTACAAACTTACAGGGGGCAAATCAGCCCCAGCATTTT.

The V call is TRBV10-1, the J call TRBJ2-3; no reliable D call. The CDR3 is 17 amino acids. Deletions cut 2 bases from V and 6 bases from J, with 21 bases between. Per the germline V gene, CDR1 is WNHNN and CDR2 is SYGVQD (reference sequence). The CDR3 nucleotides are TGCGCCAGCAGTGAGATTTCTAGGAGCCCCGCCGCGGATACGCAGTATTTT. Translated: CASSEISRSPAADTQYF.

The V and J genes are TRBV4-3 and TRBJ2-1; TRBD2 matches 10 bases. After removal of 0 bases from V and 7 bases from J, the junction contained 9 bases not matched to a gene. Per germline, CDR1 LGHNA and CDR2 YSLEER. The CDR3 is made up of 17 amino acids. The chain's CDR3 is CASSQDRASGRGNEQFF. The CDR3 region has the DNA TGCGCCAGCAGCCAAGATAGGGCTAGCGGGAGAGGGAATGAGCAGTTCTTC.

Here the CDR3 reads CASSRGLAGPYEQYF. CDR3 nucleotides: TGTGCCAGCAGTCGAGGACTAGCGGGACCCTACGAGCAGTACTTC. V usage is TRBV6-2 or TRBV6-3 and J usage is TRBJ2-7; 12 bases align to TRBD2. The V segment lost 5 bases and the J segment 2 bases; nucleotides outside the gene matches: 4. The CDR3 runs to 15 residues. The germline gives CDR1 MNHEY, CDR2 SVGEGT.

The chain combines TRBV19 with TRBJ2-1; weak D call: TRBD1 (6 bases). Trimming cost V 3 bases and J 7 bases, with 16 bases left between them. The germline V gene has CDR1 LNHDA and CDR2 SQIVND (reference sequence). The CDR3 has 15 residues. This CDR3 is CASSMGQGPSNEQFF. The DNA of the CDR3 is TGTGCCAGTAGTATGGGCCAGGGGCCCAGTAATGAGCAGTTCTTC.

This sequence joins TRBV10-3 and TRBJ2-1; D is perhaps TRBD2 (6 bases). Trimming took 7 bases from V and 8 from J, leaving 15 bases between them. The length of the CDR3 is 13 residues. CDR1 and CDR2 from the germline V gene are ENHRY and SYGVKD. The DNA of the CDR3 is TGTGCCATCACCCCAGGAGGGGTTCATGAGCAGTTCTTC. Its protein product is CAITPGGVHEQFF.

The chain couples TRBV6-5 to TRBJ2-2; D is possibly TRBD2 (5 bases). Germline CDR1 is MNHEY and CDR2 is SVGAGI. The V end lost 6 bases, the J end lost 6 bases, and 17 bases lay between the germline ends. The CDR3 consists of 15 residues. CDR3 coding DNA: TGTGCCAGCAGGACACGGGGTAGCACGTCCGGGGAGCTGTTTTTT. Translation: CASRTRGSTSGELFF.

The V gene is TRBV5-6, the J gene TRBJ1-6; TRBD1 might be the D (6 bases). The CDR3 totals 15 residues. Trimming stripped 0 bases from V and 5 bases from J, with 9 bases between. Per germline, CDR1 SGHDT and CDR2 YYEEEE. CDR3 sequence: CASSLDRAHNSPLHF. The CDR3 DNA is TGTGCCAGCAGCTTGGACAGGGCCCATAATTCACCCCTCCACTTT.

The chain carries TRBV27 and TRBJ2-1, with TRBD2 matching 9 bases. Per germline, CDR1 MNHEY and CDR2 SMNVEV (reference sequence). The CDR3 sequence is 15 residues long. With 6 bases clipped from V and 5 bases from J, the junction kept 8 bases outside the gene matches. As DNA, the CDR3 is TGTGCCAGCAGACCTATAGCGGGGGATAACAATGAGCAGTTCTTC. Translated: CASRPIAGDNNEQFF.

This sequence joins TRBV6-2 or TRBV6-3 and TRBJ1-2; 8 nucleotides agree with TRBD1. Germline CDR1 reads MNHEY; CDR2 reads SVGEGT. The CDR3 sequence is 16 residues long. V shed 2 bases, J shed 9 bases, and the junction held 14 bases outside the gene matches. CDR3 region: CASSYLARTGRSRYTF. CDR3 nucleotides: TGTGCCAGCAGTTACCTTGCGCGGACAGGGAGATCTCGCTACACCTTC.

The rearrangement uses TRBV11-2 and TRBJ2-3; 10 bases match TRBD2. The CDR3 spans 15 residues. V lost 3 bases to trimming and J lost 6 bases; unmatched junction nucleotides: 6. Germline CDR1 is SGHAT and CDR2 is FQNNGV. CDR3 sequence: CASSFSGRAADTQYF. The CDR3 DNA reads as TGTGCCAGCAGCTTCAGCGGGAGGGCCGCTGATACGCAGTATTTT.